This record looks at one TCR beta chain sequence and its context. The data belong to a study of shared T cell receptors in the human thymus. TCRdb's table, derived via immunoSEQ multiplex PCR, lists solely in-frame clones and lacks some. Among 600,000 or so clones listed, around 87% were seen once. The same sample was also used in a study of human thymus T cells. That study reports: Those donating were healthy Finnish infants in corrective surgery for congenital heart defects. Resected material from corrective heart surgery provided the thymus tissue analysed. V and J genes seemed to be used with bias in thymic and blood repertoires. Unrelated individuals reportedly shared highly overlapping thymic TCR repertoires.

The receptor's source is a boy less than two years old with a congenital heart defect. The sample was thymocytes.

The CDR3 loop reads CASSGQRGYEQYF. CDR3 nucleotide sequence: TGTGCCAGCAGCGGACAGCGAGGCTACGAGCAGTACTTC. The genes are TRBV6-5 and TRBJ2-7; TRBD1 is a possible D gene (6 bases). From germline, CDR1 is MNHEY and CDR2 SVGAGI. V was clipped by 6 bases and J by 3 bases, with 12 bases between them. This CDR3 has 13 amino acids.